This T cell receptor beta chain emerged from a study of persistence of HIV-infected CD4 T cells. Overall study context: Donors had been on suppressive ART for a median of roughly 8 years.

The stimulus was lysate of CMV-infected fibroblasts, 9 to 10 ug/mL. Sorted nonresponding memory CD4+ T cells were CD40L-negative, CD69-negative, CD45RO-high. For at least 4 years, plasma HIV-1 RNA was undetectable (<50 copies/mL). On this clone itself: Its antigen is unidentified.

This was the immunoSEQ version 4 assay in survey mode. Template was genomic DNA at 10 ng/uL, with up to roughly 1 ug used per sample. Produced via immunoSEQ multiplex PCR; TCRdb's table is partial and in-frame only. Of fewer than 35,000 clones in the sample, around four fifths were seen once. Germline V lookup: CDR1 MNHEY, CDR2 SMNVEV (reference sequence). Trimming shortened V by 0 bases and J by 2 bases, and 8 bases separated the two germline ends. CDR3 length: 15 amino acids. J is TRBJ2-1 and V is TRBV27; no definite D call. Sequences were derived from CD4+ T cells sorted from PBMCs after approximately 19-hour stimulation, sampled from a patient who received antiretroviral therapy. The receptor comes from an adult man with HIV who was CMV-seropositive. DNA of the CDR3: TGTGCCAGCAGTTTATCGCGCGGCGCCTACAATGAGCAGTTCTTC. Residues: CASSLSRGAYNEQFF.